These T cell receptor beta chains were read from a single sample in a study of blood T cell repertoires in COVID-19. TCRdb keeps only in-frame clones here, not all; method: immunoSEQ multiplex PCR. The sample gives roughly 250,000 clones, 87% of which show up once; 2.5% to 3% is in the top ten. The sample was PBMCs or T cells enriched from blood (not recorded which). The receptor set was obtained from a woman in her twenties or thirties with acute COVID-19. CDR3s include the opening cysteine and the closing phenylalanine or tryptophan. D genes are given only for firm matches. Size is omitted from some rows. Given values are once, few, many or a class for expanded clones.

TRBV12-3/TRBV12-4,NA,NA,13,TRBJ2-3,CASRGGPTDTQYF,TGTGCCAGTAGGGGGGGCCCCACAGATACGCAGTATTTT
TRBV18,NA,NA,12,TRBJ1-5,CASSSPEQPQHF,TGTGCCAGCTCATCGCCGGAGCAGCCCCAGCATTTT
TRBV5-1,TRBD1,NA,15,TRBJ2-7,CASSLVDRVSYEQYF,TGCGCCAGCAGCTTGGTAGACAGGGTCTCCTACGAGCAGTACTTC
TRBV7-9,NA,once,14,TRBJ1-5,CASSSSEENQPQHF,TGTGCCAGCAGCTCGTCAGAGGAAAATCAGCCCCAGCATTTT
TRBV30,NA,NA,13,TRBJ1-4,CASWGGLREKLFF,TGTGCCTCCTGGGGGGGGTTAAGGGAAAAACTGTTTTTT
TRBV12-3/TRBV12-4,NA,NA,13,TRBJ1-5,CASSLTDFQPQHF,TGTGCCAGCAGCCTGACAGATTTCCAGCCCCAGCATTTT
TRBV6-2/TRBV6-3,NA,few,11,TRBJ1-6,CASSYPAPLHF,TGTGCCAGCAGTTACCCCGCACCCCTCCACTTT
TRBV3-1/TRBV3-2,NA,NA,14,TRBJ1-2,CASTQTGTNYGYTF,TGTGCCAGCACCCAGACAGGCACTAACTATGGCTACACCTTC
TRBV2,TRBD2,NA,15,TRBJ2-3,CASSVSASGDDTQYF,TGTGCCAGCAGTGTTTCCGCTAGCGGGGATGATACGCAGTATTTT
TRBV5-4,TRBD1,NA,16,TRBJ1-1,CASSWGQKDPSTEAFF,TGTGCCAGCAGCTGGGGACAGAAAGATCCGAGTACTGAAGCTTTCTTT
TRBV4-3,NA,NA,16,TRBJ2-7,CASSQDWTGSSYEQYF,TGCGCCAGCAGCCAAGATTGGACGGGATCCTCCTACGAGCAGTACTTC
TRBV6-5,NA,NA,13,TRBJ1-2,CASSYGGDRGYTF,TGTGCCAGCAGTTACGGGGGTGACAGGGGCTACACCTTC
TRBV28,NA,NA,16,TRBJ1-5,CASSYPDSTSNQPQHF,TGTGCCAGCAGTTACCCTGACAGCACTAGCAATCAGCCCCAGCATTTT
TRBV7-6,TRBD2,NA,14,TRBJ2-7,CASSERLAGSEQYF,TGTGCCAGCAGCGAACGACTAGCGGGGTCCGAGCAGTACTTC